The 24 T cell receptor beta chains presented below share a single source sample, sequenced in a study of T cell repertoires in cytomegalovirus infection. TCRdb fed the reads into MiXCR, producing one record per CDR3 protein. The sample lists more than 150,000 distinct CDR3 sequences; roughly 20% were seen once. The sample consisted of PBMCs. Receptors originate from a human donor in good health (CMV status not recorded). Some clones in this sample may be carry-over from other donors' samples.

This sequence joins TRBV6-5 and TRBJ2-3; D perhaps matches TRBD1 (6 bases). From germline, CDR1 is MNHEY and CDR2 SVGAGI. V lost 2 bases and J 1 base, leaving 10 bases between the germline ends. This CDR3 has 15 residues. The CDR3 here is CASSYGSGGTDTQYF. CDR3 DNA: TGTGCCAGCAGTTACGGGTCAGGGGGCACAGATACGCAGTATTTT.

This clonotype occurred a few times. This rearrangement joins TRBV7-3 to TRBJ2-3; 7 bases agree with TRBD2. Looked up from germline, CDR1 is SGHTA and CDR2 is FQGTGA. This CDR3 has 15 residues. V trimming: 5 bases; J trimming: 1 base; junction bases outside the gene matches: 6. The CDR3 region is CASSPWGGGTDTQYF. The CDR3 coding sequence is TGTGCCAGCAGCCCGTGGGGAGGGGGCACAGATACGCAGTATTTT.

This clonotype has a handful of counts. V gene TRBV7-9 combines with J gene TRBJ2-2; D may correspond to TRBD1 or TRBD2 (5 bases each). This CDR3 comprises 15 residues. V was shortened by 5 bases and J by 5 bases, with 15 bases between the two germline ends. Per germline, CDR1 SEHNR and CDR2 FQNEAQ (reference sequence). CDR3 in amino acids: CASSPPGPITGELFF. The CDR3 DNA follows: TGTGCCAGCAGCCCCCCGGGACCCATAACCGGGGAGCTGTTTTTT. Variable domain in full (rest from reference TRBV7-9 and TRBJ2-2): DTGVSQNPRHKITKRGQNVTFRCDPISEHNRLYWYRQTLGQGPEFLTYFQNEAQLEKSRLLSDRFSAERPKGSFSTLEIQRTEQGDSAMYLCASSPPGPITGELFFGEGSRLTVL.

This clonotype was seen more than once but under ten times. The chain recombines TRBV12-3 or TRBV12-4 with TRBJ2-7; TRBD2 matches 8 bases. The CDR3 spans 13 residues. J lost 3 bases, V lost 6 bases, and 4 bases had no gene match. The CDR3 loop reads CASSNLAGYEQYF. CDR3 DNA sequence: TGTGCCAGCAGCAACCTAGCGGGCTACGAGCAGTACTTC.

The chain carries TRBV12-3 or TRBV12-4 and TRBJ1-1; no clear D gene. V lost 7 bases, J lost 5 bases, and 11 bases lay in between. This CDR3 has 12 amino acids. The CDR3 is CASNIRGTEAFF. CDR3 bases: TGTGCCAGCAACATAAGAGGTACTGAAGCTTTCTTT.

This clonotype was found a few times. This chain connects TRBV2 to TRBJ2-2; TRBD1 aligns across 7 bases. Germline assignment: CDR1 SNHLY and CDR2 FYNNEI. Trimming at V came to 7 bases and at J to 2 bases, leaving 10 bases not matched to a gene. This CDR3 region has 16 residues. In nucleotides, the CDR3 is TGTGCCAGCAAACGAACGACAGGGCGAAACACCGGGGAGCTGTTTTTT. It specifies CASKRTTGRNTGELFF.

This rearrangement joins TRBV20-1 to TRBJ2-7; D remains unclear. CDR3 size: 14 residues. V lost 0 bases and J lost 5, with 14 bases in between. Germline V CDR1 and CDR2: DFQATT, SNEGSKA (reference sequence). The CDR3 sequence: CSARDRTVNDEQYF. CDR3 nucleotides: TGCAGTGCTAGAGATAGGACCGTCAACGACGAGCAGTACTTC.

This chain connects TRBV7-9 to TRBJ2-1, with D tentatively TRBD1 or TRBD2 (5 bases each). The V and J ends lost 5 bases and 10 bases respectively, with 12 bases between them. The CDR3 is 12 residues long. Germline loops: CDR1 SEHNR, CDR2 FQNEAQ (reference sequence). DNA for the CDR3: TGTGCCAGCAGCCTACCGGGACCCGAGCAGTTCTTC. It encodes CASSLPGPEQFF.

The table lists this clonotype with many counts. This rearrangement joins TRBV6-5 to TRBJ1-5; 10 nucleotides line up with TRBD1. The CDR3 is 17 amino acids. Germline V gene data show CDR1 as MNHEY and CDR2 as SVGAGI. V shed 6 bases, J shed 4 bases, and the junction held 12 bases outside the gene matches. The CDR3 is CASRPLPGQGLNQPQHF. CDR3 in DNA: TGTGCCAGCAGACCTTTACCGGGACAGGGGCTAAATCAGCCCCAGCATTTT.

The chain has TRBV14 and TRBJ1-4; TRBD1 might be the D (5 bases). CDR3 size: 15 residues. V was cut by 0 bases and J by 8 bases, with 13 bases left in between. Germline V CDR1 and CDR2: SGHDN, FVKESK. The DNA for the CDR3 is TGTGCCAGCAGCCAAGATAGGACAACCAGCGAAAAACTGTTTTTT. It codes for CASSQDRTTSEKLFF. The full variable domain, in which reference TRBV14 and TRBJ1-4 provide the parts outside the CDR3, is EAGVTQFPSHSVIEKGQTVTLRCDPISGHDNLYWYRRVMGKEIKFLLHFVKESKQDESGMPNNRFLAERTGGTYSTLKVQPAELEDSGVYFCASSQDRTTSEKLFFGSGTQLSVL.

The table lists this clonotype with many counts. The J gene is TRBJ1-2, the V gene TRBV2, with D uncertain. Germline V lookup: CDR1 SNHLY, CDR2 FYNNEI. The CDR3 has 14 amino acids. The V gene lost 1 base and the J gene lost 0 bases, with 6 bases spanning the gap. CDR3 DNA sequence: TGTGCCAGCAGTGAAGATCTCTCTAACTATGGCTACACCTTC. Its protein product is CASSEDLSNYGYTF.

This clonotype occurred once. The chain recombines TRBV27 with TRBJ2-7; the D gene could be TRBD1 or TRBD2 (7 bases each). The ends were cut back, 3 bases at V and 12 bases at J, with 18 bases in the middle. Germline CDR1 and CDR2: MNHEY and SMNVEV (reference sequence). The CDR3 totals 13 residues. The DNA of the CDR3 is TGTGCCAGCAGTTTGGGGGGGACAGCGCCGAGGTACTTC. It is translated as CASSLGGTAPRYF.

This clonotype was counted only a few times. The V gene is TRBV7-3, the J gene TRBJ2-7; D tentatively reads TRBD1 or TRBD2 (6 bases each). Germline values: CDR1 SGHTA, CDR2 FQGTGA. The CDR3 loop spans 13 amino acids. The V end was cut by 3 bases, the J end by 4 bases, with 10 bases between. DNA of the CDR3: TGTGCCAGCAGCTTTTTAGGGGGGTACGAGCAGTACTTC. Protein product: CASSFLGGYEQYF. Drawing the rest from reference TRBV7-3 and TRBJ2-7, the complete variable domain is GAGVSQTPSNKVTEKGKYVELRCDPISGHTALYWYRQSLGQGPEFLIYFQGTGAADDSGLPNDRFFAVRPEGSVSTLKIQRTERGDSAVYLCASSFLGGYEQYFGPGTRLTVT.

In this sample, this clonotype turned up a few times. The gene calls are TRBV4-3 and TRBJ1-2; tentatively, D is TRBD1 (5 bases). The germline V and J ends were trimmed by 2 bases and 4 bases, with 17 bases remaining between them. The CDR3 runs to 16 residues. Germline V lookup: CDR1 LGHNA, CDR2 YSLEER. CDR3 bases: TGCGCCAGCAGCCAATCTACAGGCCTTAACGCCTATGGCTACACCTTC. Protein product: CASSQSTGLNAYGYTF.

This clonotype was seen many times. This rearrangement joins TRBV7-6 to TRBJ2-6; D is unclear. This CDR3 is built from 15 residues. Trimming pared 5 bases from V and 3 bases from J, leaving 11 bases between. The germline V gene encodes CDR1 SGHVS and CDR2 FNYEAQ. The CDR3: CASSPTTGGANVLTF. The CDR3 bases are TGTGCCAGCAGCCCGACAACGGGTGGGGCCAACGTCCTGACTTTC.

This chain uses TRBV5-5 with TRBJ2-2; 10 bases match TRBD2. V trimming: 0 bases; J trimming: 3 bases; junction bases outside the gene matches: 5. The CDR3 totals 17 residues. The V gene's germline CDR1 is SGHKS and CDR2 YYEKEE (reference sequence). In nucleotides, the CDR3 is TGTGCCAGCAGCTTGGGGGAACTAGCGGGATACACCGGGGAGCTGTTTTTT. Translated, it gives CASSLGELAGYTGELFF.

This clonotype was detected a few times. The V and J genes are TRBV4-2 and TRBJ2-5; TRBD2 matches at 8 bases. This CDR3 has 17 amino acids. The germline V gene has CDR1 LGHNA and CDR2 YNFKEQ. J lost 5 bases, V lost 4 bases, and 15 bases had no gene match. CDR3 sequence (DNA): TGTGCCAGCAGCCCGATCATCCCTGACGGGGGGGGGGAGACCCAGTACTTC. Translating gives CASSPIIPDGGGETQYF.

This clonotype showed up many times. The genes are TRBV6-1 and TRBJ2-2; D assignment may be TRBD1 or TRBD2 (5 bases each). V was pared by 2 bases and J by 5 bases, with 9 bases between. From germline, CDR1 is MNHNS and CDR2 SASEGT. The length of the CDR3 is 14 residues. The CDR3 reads CASSERGDTGELFF. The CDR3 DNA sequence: TGTGCCAGCAGTGAAAGGGGAGATACCGGGGAGCTGTTTTTT.

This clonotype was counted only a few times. The CDR3 loop reads CASSARQGVLPEQYF. Written as DNA, the CDR3 is TGTGCCAGCAGCGCCCGACAGGGGGTCCTTCCCGAGCAGTACTTC. This chain uses TRBV11-2 with TRBJ2-7, with 9 bases aligning to TRBD1. V was pared by 5 bases and J by 6 bases, with 11 bases of the junction left unmatched. Germline V CDR1 and CDR2: SGHAT, FQNNGV. CDR3 length equals 15 residues.

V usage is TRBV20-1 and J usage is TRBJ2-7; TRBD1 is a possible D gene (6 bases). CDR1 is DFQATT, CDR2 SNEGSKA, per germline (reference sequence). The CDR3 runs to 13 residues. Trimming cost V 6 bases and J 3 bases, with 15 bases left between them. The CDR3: CSAEAGDGYEQYF. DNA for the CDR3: TGCAGTGCAGAGGCAGGGGACGGCTACGAGCAGTACTTC.

CDR3 sequence (DNA): TGTGCCAGCAGTTTCCCTCCGGGAGGCCAAGAGACCCAGTACTTC. Protein: CASSFPPGGQETQYF. J is TRBJ2-5 and V is TRBV28, with TRBD2 matching 7 bases. The V segment lost 3 bases and the J segment 1 base; nucleotides outside the gene matches: 5. Germline CDR1 MDHEN, CDR2 SYDVKM. The CDR3 contains 15 residues.

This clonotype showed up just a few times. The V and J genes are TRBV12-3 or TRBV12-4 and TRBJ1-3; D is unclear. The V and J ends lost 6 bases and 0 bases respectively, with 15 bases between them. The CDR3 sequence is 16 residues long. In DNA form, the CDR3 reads TGTGCCAGCAGCCGGACCGGCATGAGCTCTGGAAACACCATATATTTT. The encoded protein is CASSRTGMSSGNTIYF.

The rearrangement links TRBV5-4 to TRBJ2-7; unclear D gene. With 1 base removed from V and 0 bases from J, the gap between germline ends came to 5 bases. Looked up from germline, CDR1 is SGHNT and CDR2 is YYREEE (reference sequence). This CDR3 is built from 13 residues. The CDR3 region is CASSLPHSYEQYF. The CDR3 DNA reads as TGTGCCAGCAGCTTGCCCCACTCCTACGAGCAGTACTTC.

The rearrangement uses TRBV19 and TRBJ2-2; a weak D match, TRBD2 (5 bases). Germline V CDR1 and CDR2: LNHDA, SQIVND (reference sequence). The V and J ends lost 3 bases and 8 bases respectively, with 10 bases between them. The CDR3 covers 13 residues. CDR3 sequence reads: CASSMASRGELFF. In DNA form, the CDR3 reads TGTGCCAGTAGTATGGCTAGCAGAGGGGAGCTGTTTTTT.